This is a list of T cell receptor beta chains from one sample in a study of OX40 agonist ivuxolimab in advanced cancers. Data came from immunoSEQ multiplex PCR; TCRdb stores just in-frame clones and leaves some out. This table holds fewer than 60,000 clones, approximately 80% found once. This specimen was CD4+ or CD8+ T cells sorted from blood, taken in a trial of the OX40 agonist ivuxolimab. Receptors were obtained from an adult with an advanced solid tumor such as melanoma, head and neck, liver or kidney cancer. Both conserved end residues are part of each CDR3. Fields, in order: J gene, clone size, D gene, V gene, CDR3 protein, CDR3 DNA. A D gene is named only where the DNA matches it firmly. Size values are once, few and many counts, or a class for expanded clones, and some rows have none.

j_call: TRBJ2-7
clone_size: NA
d_call: TRBD2
v_call: TRBV11-3
cdr3_aa: CASSVGRGVYEQYF
cdr3_nt: TGTGCCAGCAGTGTGGGGCGGGGGGTATACGAGCAGTACTTC

j_call: TRBJ2-7
clone_size: NA
d_call: TRBD2
v_call: TRBV13
cdr3_aa: CASKLGTNSYEQYF
cdr3_nt: TGTGCCAGCAAGCTAGGGACTAACTCCTACGAGCAGTACTTC

j_call: TRBJ2-2
clone_size: NA
d_call: NA
v_call: TRBV6-6
cdr3_aa: CASSYSKGSNTGELFF
cdr3_nt: TGTGCCAGCAGTTACTCAAAGGGATCGAACACCGGGGAGCTGTTTTTT

j_call: TRBJ1-5
clone_size: NA
d_call: NA
v_call: TRBV20-1
cdr3_aa: CSVSESGPQHF
cdr3_nt: TGCAGTGTATCCGAAAGTGGGCCCCAGCATTTT

j_call: TRBJ1-2
clone_size: NA
d_call: TRBD1
v_call: TRBV4-1
cdr3_aa: CASSQDRGLAGYTF
cdr3_nt: TGCGCCAGCAGCCAGGACAGGGGGTTGGCTGGCTACACCTTC

j_call: TRBJ1-4
clone_size: NA
d_call: NA
v_call: TRBV10-3
cdr3_aa: CAIRDRGEKLFF
cdr3_nt: TGTGCCATCAGGGACCGAGGTGAAAAACTGTTTTTT

j_call: TRBJ2-7
clone_size: NA
d_call: NA
v_call: TRBV19
cdr3_aa: CASSFAIYSYEQYF
cdr3_nt: TGTGCCAGTAGTTTCGCTATCTACTCCTACGAGCAGTACTTC

j_call: TRBJ2-2
clone_size: NA
d_call: NA
v_call: TRBV14
cdr3_aa: CASSHDPRGRGAFTGELFF
cdr3_nt: TGTGCCAGCAGCCACGACCCGAGGGGGCGGGGGGCCTTCACCGGGGAGCTGTTTTTT

j_call: TRBJ1-2
clone_size: once
d_call: NA
v_call: TRBV18
cdr3_aa: CASSPNVGPNYGYTF
cdr3_nt: TGTGCCAGCTCACCCAACGTGGGCCCTAACTATGGCTACACCTTC

j_call: TRBJ1-1
clone_size: once
d_call: NA
v_call: TRBV25-1
cdr3_aa: CASIGVLGHTEAFF
cdr3_nt: TGTGCCAGCATAGGGGTCTTGGGGCACACTGAAGCTTTCTTT

j_call: TRBJ2-2
clone_size: NA
d_call: NA
v_call: TRBV7-7
cdr3_aa: CASSSPPTGAGIGELFF
cdr3_nt: TGTGCCAGCAGCTCCCCCCCAACGGGGGCCGGTATCGGGGAGCTGTTTTTT

j_call: TRBJ1-6
clone_size: NA
d_call: NA
v_call: TRBV7-3
cdr3_aa: CASSGGRDSPLHF
cdr3_nt: TGTGCCAGCAGCGGAGGGCGGGACTCACCCCTCCACTTT

j_call: TRBJ2-5
clone_size: NA
d_call: TRBD2
v_call: TRBV2
cdr3_aa: CASSRPSGGALETQYF
cdr3_nt: TGTGCCAGCAGCCGCCCTAGCGGGGGGGCGTTAGAGACCCAGTACTTC

j_call: TRBJ2-7
clone_size: few
d_call: NA
v_call: TRBV19
cdr3_aa: CASSLRGTLDYEQYF
cdr3_nt: TGTGCCAGTAGTCTCCGGGGGACACTAGACTACGAGCAGTACTTC

j_call: TRBJ2-4
clone_size: NA
d_call: NA
v_call: TRBV10-3
cdr3_aa: CAISETPLVLAKNIQYF
cdr3_nt: TGTGCCATCAGTGAGACGCCTCTGGTACTAGCCAAAAACATTCAGTACTTC

j_call: TRBJ1-1
clone_size: NA
d_call: NA
v_call: TRBV5-1
cdr3_aa: CASSLAGKGTEAFF
cdr3_nt: TGCGCCAGCAGCTTGGCCGGGAAGGGGACTGAAGCTTTCTTT